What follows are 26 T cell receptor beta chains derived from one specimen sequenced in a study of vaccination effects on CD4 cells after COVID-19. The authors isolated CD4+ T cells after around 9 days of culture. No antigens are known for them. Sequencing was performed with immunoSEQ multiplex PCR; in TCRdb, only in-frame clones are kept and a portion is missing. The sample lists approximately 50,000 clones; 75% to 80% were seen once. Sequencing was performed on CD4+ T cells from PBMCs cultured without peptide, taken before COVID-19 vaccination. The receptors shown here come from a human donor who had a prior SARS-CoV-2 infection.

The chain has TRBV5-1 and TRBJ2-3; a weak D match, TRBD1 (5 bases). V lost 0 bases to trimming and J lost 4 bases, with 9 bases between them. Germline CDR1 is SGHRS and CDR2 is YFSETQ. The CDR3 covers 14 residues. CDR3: CASSLDDRSDTQYF. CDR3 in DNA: TGCGCCAGCAGCTTGGACGACAGATCAGATACGCAGTATTTT. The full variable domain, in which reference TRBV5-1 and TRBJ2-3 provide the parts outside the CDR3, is KAGVTQTPRYLIKTRGQQVTLSCSPISGHRSVSWYQQTPGQGLQFLFEYFSETQRNKGNFPGRFSGRQFSNSRSEMNVSTLELGDSALYLCASSLDDRSDTQYFGPGTRLTVL.

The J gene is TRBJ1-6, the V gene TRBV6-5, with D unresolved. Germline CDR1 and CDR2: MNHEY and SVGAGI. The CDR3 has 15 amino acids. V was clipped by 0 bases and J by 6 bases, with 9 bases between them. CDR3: CASSYSEAFNSPLHF. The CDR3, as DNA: TGTGCCAGCAGTTACTCTGAGGCTTTTAATTCACCCCTCCACTTT.

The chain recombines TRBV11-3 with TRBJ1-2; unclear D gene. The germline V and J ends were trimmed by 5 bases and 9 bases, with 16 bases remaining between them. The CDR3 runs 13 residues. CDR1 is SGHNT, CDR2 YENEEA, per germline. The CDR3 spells CASSVSGVGSYTF. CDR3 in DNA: TGTGCCAGCAGCGTATCAGGAGTTGGGAGCTACACCTTC.

The CDR3 reads CASSMGTSPETQYF. CDR3 nucleotides: TGTGCCAGTAGTATGGGGACTAGCCCCGAGACCCAGTACTTC. The chain carries TRBV19 and TRBJ2-5; 9 nucleotides align to TRBD2. The V and J ends lost 3 bases and 5 bases, in that order; junction bases with no gene match: 4. This CDR3 is 14 amino acids long. Germline V gene sequence: CDR1 LNHDA, CDR2 SQIVND (reference sequence).

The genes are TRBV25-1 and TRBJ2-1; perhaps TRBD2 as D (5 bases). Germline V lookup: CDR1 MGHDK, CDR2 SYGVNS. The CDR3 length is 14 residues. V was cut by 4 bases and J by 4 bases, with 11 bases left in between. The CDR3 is CASSVARFYNEQFF. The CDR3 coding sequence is TGTGCCAGCAGTGTAGCGAGGTTTTACAATGAGCAGTTCTTC. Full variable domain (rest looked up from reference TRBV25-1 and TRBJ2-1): EADIYQTPRYLVIGTGKKITLECSQTMGHDKMYWYQQDPGMELHLIHYSYGVNSTEKGDLSSESTVSRIRTEHFPLTLESARPSHTSQYLCASSVARFYNEQFFGPGTRLTVL.

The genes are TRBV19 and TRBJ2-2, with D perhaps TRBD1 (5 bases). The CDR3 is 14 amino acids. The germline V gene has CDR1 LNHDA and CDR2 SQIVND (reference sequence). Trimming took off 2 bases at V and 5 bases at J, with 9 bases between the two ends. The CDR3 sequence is CASSITRATGELFF. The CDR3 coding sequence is TGTGCCAGTAGTATAACCAGGGCGACCGGGGAGCTGTTTTTT.

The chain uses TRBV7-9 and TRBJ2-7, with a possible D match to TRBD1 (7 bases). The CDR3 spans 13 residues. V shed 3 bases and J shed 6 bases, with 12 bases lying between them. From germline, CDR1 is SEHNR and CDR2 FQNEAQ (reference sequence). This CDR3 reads CASSFRQGGEQYF. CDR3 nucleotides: TGTGCCAGCAGCTTCAGACAGGGAGGCGAGCAGTACTTC.

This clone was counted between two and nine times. CDR3 bases: TGTGCCAGCTCCCCCACGGGAGCCTACTACGAGCAGTACTTC. Its protein product is CASSPTGAYYEQYF. This chain links TRBV18 with TRBJ2-7; possible D gene TRBD2, 6 bases. V was clipped by 6 bases and J by 3 bases, with 15 bases between them. The CDR3 is 14 amino acids. The germline CDR1 and CDR2 sequences are KGHSH and LQKENI.

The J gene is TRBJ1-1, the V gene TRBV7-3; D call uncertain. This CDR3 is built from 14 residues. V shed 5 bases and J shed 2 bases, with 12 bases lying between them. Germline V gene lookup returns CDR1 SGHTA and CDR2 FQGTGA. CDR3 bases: TGTGCCAGCAGCCCCCTCGGCGGAAACACTGAAGCTTTCTTT. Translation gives CASSPLGGNTEAFF.

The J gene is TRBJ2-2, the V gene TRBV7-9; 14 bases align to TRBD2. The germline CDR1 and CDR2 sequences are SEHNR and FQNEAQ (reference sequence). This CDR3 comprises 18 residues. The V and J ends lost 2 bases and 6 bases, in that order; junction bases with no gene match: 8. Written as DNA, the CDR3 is TGTGCCAGCAGCTTACCCGGGACTAGCGGGGGTCTGGCCGGGGAGCTGTTTTTT. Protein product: CASSLPGTSGGLAGELFF.

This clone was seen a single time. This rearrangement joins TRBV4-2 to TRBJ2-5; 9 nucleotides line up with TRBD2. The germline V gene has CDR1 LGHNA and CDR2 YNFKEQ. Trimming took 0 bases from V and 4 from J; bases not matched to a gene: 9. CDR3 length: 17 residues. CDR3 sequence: CASSQDGPSGNGETQYF. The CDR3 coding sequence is TGTGCCAGCAGCCAAGATGGGCCTAGCGGGAATGGAGAGACCCAGTACTTC.

CDR3 DNA sequence: TGTGCCATCAGTGAGGTCACGGTTAGCACAGATACGCAGTATTTT. Its protein product is CAISEVTVSTDTQYF. This chain uses TRBV10-3 with TRBJ2-3; D gene uncertain. Germline loops: CDR1 ENHRY, CDR2 SYGVKD. The CDR3 runs to 15 residues. V was clipped by 2 bases and J by 0 bases, with 9 bases between them.

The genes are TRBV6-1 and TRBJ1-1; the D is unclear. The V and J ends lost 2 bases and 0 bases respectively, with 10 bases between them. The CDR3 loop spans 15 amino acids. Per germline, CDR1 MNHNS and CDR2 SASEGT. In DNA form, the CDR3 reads TGTGCCAGCAGTGAAAAAGGCCTCCTGAACACTGAAGCTTTCTTT. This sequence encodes CASSEKGLLNTEAFF.

The CDR3 nucleotides are TGTGCCAGCAGTTACTCGAAGGTCTCCGGGACTAGCGGGAGGGCCCTAGGTGAGCAGTTCTTC. This gives the protein CASSYSKVSGTSGRALGEQFF. V usage is TRBV6-2 or TRBV6-3 and J usage is TRBJ2-1; 16 positions agree with TRBD2. The CDR3 extends over 21 amino acids. Germline values: CDR1 MNHEY, CDR2 SVGEGT. The V segment lost 0 bases and the J segment 9 bases; nucleotides outside the gene matches: 17.

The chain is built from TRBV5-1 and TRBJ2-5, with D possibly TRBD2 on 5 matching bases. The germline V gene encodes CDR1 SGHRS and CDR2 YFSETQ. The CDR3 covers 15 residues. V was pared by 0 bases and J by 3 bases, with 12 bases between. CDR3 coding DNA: TGCGCCAGCAGCTTGGGAATTAGCGTGGAAGAGACCCAGTACTTC. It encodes CASSLGISVEETQYF.

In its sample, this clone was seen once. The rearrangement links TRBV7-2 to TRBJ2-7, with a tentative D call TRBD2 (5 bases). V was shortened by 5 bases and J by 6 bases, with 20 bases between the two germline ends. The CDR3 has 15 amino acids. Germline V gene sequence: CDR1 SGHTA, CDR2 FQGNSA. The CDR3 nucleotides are TGTGCCAGCAGCCCTGATGCCCGGGGTGGATCCGAGCAGTACTTC. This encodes CASSPDARGGSEQYF.

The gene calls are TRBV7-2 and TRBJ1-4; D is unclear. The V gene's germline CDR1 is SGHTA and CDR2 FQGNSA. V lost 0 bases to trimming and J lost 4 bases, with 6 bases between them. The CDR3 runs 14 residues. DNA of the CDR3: TGTGCCAGCAGCTTAGCGGCCGGTAATGAAAAACTGTTTTTT. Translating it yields CASSLAAGNEKLFF.

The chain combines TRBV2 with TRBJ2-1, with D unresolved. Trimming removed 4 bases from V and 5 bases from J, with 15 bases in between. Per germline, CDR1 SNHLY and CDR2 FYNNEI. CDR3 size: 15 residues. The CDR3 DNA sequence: TGTGCCAGCAGTGGCGGTTCCGGGTTCGACAATGAGCAGTTCTTC. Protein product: CASSGGSGFDNEQFF.

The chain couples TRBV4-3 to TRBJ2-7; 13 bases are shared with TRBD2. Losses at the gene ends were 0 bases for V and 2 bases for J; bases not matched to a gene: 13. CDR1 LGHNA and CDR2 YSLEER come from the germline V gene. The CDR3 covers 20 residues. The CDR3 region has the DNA TGCGCCAGCAGCCAAGAAGCCCTTCTCCGTGGACTAGCGGGAGCCTACGAGCAGTACTTC. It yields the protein CASSQEALLRGLAGAYEQYF.

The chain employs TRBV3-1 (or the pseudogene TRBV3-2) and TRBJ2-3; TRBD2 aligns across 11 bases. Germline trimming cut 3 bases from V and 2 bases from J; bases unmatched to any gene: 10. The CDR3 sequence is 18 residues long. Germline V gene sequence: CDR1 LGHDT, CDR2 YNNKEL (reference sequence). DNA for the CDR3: TGTGCCAGCAGCCAGGCTACTAGCGGGGGCCTGAACACAGATACGCAGTATTTT. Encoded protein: CASSQATSGGLNTDTQYF.

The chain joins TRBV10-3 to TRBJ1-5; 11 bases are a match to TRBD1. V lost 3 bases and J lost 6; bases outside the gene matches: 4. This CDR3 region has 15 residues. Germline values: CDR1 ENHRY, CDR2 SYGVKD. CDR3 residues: CAISDRTGGTQPQHF. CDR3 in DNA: TGTGCCATCAGTGATCGGACAGGGGGCACTCAGCCCCAGCATTTT.

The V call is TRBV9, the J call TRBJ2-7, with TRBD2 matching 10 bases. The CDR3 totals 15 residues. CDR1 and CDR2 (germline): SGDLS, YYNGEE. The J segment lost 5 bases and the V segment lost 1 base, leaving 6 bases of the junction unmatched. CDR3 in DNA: TGTGCCAGCAGCGTAACAATTGGGACTAGCGACGAGCAGTACTTC. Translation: CASSVTIGTSDEQYF.

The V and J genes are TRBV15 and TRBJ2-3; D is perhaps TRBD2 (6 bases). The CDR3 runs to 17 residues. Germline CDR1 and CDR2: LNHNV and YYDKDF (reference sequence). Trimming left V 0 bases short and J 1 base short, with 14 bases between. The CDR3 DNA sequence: TGTGCCACCAGCAGAGATCGCCCGGGGGTAGGCACAGATACGCAGTATTTT. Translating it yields CATSRDRPGVGTDTQYF.

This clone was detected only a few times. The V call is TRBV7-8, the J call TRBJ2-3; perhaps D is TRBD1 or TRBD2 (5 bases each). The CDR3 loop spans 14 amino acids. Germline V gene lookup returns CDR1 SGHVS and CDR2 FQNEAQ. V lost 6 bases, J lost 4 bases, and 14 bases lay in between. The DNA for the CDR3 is TGTGCCAGCAGGGCTCGGGGCCGACCAGATACGCAGTATTTT. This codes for CASRARGRPDTQYF.

The CDR3 sequence: CASSFTNTAGELFF. The CDR3 nucleotides read TGTGCCAGCAGCTTCACAAACACCGCCGGGGAGCTGTTTTTT. V gene TRBV11-3 combines with J gene TRBJ2-2, with D unclear. The CDR3 has 14 residues. The germline V gene encodes CDR1 SGHNT and CDR2 YENEEA. The V and J ends lost 3 bases and 6 bases respectively, with 11 bases between them.

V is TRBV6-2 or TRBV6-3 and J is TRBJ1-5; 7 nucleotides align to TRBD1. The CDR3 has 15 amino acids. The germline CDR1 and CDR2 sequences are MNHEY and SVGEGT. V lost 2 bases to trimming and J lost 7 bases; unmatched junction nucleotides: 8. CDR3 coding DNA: TGTGCCAGCAGTTACCGGGGACAGACTGTACAGCCCCAGCATTTT. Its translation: CASSYRGQTVQPQHF.